These T cell receptor beta chains were read from a single sample in a study of identical twins. Using its own MiXCR run on the 5' RACE reads, TCRdb lists one record per CDR3 protein. The sample shows roughly 770,000 distinct CDR3 sequences, 15% to 20% of them seen only once. The same specimen was also included in a second study, on T cells expressing NK-cell markers.

The sample taken for sequencing was PBMCs. Source of these receptors: a woman aged 18-30 years in good health. The conserved cysteine and the conserved F or W are not part of the CDR3 here.

j_call v_call cdr3_length cdr3_aa
TRBJ2-5 TRBV7-7 13 ASSLDVSQGGTQY
TRBJ2-7 TRBV12-3/TRBV12-4 11 ASSPYPPSEQY
TRBJ2-2 TRBV7-9 13 ASSFVRENTGELF
TRBJ2-3 TRBV20-1 14 SASLRGLAGGGTQY
TRBJ2-5 TRBV20-1 12 SARPDRAERTQY
TRBJ1-1 TRBV12-3/TRBV12-4 10 ASSLPRNEAF
TRBJ1-4 TRBV7-2 11 ASSRGSVEKLF
TRBJ1-2 TRBV12-3/TRBV12-4 8 ASSPGVYT
TRBJ2-4 TRBV7-9 14 ASSLGGGAAGGIQY
TRBJ2-1 TRBV20-1 10 SAIGVNNEQF
TRBJ2-2 TRBV12-3/TRBV12-4 18 ASSLTPGLATVLGTGELF
TRBJ2-1 TRBV7-7 11 ASSSGAHNEQF
TRBJ2-7 TRBV7-9 11 ASMAGGRNEQY
TRBJ2-7 TRBV5-1 13 ASSLGGLARYEQY
TRBJ2-3 TRBV12-3/TRBV12-4 15 ASRDRLAGESTDTQY
TRBJ2-4 TRBV12-3/TRBV12-4 12 ASRPLSAKNIQY
TRBJ2-1 TRBV10-3 11 AISESDNREQF
TRBJ1-3 TRBV7-2 15 ASSLATFSLGGNTIY
TRBJ2-6 TRBV20-1 11 SASRSGANVLT
TRBJ2-1 TRBV20-1 14 SARDMSSGGALEQF
TRBJ1-2 TRBV13 13 ASSSGTKRGDGYT
TRBJ2-3 TRBV20-1 12 SARSTVNTDTQY
TRBJ1-2 TRBV15 10 ATSGLKGGYT
TRBJ2-2 TRBV18 14 ASSEGGLPNTGELF
TRBJ2-7 TRBV12-3/TRBV12-4 11 ASSLLDRSFQY
TRBJ2-7 TRBV19 12 ASSGQGNSYEQY
TRBJ2-7 TRBV7-9 13 ASSLVGSGVYEQY
TRBJ2-1 TRBV28 11 ASSLFRNNEQF
TRBJ2-1 TRBV7-9 13 ASSPYSEVNNEQF
TRBJ1-6 TRBV7-9 15 ASSLWSGTRINSPLH